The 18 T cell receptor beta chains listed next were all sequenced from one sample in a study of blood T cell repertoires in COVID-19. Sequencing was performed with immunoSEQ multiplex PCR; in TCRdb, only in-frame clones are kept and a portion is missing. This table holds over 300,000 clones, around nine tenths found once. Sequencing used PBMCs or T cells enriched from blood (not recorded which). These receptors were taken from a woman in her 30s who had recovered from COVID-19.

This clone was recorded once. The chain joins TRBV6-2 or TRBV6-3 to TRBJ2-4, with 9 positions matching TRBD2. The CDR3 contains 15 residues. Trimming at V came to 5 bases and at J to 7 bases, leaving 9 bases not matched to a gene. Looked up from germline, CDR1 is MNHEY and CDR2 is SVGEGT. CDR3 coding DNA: TGTGCCAGCAGTATTCCCGGGACTAGCCGTAACATTCAGTACTTC. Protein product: CASSIPGTSRNIQYF.

CDR3 nucleotide sequence: TGTGCCAGCACTATACGGGAGGGGGCCGAGCAGTACTTC. As protein: CASTIREGAEQYF. The chain employs TRBV6-6 and TRBJ2-7, with D perhaps TRBD2 (8 bases). Between the trimmed V and J ends, which lost 7 bases and 6 bases, there was a span of 16 bases. Germline V gene data show CDR1 as MNHNY and CDR2 as SVGAGI (reference sequence). This CDR3 spans 13 amino acids.

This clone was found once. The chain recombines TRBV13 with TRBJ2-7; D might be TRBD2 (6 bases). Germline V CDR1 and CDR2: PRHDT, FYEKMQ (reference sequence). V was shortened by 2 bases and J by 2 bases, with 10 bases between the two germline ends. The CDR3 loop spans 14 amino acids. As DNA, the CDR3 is TGTGCCAGCAGCTTACGGACGGGGGCCTACGAGCAGTACTTC. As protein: CASSLRTGAYEQYF.

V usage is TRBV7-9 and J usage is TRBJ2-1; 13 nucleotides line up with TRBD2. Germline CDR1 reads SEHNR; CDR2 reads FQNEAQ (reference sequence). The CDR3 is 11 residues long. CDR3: CSGTSGDEQFF. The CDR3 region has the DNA TGTTCCGGGACTAGCGGGGATGAGCAGTTCTTC.

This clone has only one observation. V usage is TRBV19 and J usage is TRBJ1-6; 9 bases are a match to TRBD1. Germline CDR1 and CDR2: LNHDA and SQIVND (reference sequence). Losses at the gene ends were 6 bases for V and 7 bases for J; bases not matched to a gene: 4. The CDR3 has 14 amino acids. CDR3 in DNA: TGTGCCAGTAGCACGACAGGGGGGAATTCACCCCTCCACTTT. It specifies CASSTTGGNSPLHF.

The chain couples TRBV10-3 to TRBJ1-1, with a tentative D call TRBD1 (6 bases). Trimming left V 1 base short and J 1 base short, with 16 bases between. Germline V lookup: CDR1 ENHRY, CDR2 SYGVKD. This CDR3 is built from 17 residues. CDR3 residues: CAISEWGKGVENTEAFF. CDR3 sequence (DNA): TGTGCCATCAGTGAGTGGGGCAAGGGGGTCGAGAACACTGAAGCTTTCTTT.

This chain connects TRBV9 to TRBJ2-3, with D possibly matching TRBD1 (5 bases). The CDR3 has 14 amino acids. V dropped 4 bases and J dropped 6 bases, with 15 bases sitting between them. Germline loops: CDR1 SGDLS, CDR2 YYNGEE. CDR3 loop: CASSFGTKGDTQYF. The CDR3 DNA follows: TGTGCCAGCAGCTTTGGCACCAAGGGGGATACGCAGTATTTT.

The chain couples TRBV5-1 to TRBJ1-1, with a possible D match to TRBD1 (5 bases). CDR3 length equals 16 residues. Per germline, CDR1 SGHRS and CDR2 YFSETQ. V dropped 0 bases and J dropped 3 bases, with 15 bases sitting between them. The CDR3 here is CASSLDRWGFDTEAFF. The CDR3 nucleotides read TGCGCCAGCAGCTTGGACAGGTGGGGCTTCGACACTGAAGCTTTCTTT.

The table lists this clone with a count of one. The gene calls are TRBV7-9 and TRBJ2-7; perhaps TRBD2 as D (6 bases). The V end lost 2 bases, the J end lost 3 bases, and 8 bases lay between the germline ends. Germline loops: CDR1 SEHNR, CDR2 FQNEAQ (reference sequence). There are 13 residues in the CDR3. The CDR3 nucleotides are TGTGCCAGCAGCTTATTGGGGGGCTACGAGCAGTACTTC. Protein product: CASSLLGGYEQYF.

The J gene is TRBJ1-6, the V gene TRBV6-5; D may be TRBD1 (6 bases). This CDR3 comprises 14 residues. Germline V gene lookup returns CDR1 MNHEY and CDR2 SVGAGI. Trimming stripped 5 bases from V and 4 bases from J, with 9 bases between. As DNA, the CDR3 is TGTGCCAGCAGTAATGGACAGTATAATTCACCCCTCCACTTT. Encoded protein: CASSNGQYNSPLHF.

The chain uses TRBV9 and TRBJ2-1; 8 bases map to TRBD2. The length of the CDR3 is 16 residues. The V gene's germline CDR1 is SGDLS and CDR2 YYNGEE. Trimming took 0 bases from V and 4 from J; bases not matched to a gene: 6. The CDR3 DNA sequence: TGTGCCAGCAGCGTAGCTACGGGACTAGGATACAATGAGCAGTTCTTC. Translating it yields CASSVATGLGYNEQFF.

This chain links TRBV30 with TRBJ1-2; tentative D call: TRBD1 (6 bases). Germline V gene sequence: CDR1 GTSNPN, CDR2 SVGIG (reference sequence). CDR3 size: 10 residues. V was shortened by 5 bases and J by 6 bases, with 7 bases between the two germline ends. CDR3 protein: CAWGGDGYTF. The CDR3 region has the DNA TGTGCCTGGGGGGGCGATGGCTACACCTTC.

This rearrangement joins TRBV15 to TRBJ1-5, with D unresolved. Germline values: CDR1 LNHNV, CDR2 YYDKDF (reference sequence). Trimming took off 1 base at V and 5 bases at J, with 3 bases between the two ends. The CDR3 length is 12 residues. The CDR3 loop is CATSRAYQPQHF. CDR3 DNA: TGTGCCACCAGCAGAGCGTATCAGCCCCAGCATTTT.

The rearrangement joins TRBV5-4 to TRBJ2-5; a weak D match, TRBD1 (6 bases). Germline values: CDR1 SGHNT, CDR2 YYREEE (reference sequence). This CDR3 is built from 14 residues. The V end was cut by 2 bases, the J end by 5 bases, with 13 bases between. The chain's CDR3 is CASSFQGQGETQYF. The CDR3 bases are TGTGCCAGCAGCTTCCAGGGCCAGGGGGAGACCCAGTACTTC.

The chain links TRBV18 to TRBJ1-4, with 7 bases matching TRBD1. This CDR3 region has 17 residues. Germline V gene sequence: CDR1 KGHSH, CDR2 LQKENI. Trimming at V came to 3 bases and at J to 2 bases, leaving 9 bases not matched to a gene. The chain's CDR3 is CASSPSFTGVTNEKLFF. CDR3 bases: TGTGCCAGCTCACCCTCATTCACAGGGGTGACTAATGAAAAACTGTTTTTT. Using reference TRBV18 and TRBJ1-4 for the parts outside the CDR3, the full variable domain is NAGVMQNPRHLVRRRGQEARLRCSPMKGHSHVYWYRQLPEEGLKFMVYLQKENIIDESGMPKERFSAEFPKEGPSILRIQQVVRGDSAAYFCASSPSFTGVTNEKLFFGSGTQLSVL.

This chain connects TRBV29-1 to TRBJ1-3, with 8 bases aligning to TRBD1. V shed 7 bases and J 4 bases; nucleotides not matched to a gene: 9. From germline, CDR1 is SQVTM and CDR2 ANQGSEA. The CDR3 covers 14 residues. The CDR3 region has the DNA TGCAGCGCTACCCCCAGGGGGCCAGGAAACACCATATATTTT. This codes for CSATPRGPGNTIYF.

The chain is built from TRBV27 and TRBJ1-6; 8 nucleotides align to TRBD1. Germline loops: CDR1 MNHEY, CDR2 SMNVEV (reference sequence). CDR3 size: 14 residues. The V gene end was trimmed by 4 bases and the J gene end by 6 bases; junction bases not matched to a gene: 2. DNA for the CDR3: TGTGCCAGCAGTTGGGGGACAGGTAATTCACCCCTCCACTTT. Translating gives CASSWGTGNSPLHF.

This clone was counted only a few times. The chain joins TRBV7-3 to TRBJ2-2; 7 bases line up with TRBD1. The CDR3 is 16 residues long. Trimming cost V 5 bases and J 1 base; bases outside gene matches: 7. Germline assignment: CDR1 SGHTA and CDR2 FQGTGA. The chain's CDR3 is CASSPRTGLNTGELFF. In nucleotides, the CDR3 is TGTGCCAGCAGCCCGCGGACAGGACTGAACACCGGGGAGCTGTTTTTT.